This is a list of T cell receptor beta chains from one sample in a study of glioma-infiltrating T cells. Each CDR3 protein is one row after TCRdb ran MiXCR on the multiplex PCR reads. The sample shows some 93,000 distinct CDR3 sequences, 35% to 45% of them seen only once. Sequenced sample: glioma tissue, nonneoplastic brain tissue, or PBMCs (not recorded which). Source of these receptors: a human donor with low-grade glioma or glioblastoma, undergoing nonglioma brain surgery, or in good health (not recorded which). The CDR3 runs from the conserved cysteine through the conserved F or W. A D gene is named only where the DNA matches it firmly. Size is stated for part of the rows, as once, few or many counts, or as a class when the clone is expanded.

V gene,D gene,clone size,J gene,CDR3 protein,CDR3 DNA
TRBV5-1,-,few,TRBJ2-7,CASSLNGNEQYF,TGCGCCAGCAGCTTGAACGGGAACGAGCAGTACTTC
TRBV28,-,many,TRBJ2-4,CASSLARDTHGYF,TGTGCCAGCAGTTTGGCGAGGGACACCCATGGGTACTTC
TRBV4-1,TRBD2,-,TRBJ2-7,CASSQALAGAYEKYF,TGCGCCAGCAGCCAAGCTCTAGCGGGAGCTTACGAGAAGTACTTC
TRBV7-2,-,many,TRBJ2-5,CASSLAFQETQYF,TGTGCCAGCAGCTTAGCTTTTCAAGAGACCCAGTACTTC
TRBV9,-,many,TRBJ2-7,CASSVGTEMFYEQYF,TGTGCCAGCAGCGTCGGTACAGAAATGTTCTACGAGCAGTACTTC
TRBV6-2/TRBV6-3,-,many,TRBJ1-2,CASGKGGVDGYTF,TGTGCCAGCGGTAAAGGAGGGGTTGATGGCTACACCTTC
TRBV5-1,TRBD2,many,TRBJ2-1,CASSFGTSGVPGEQFF,TGCGCCAGCAGCTTTGGGACTAGCGGGGTCCCAGGTGAGCAGTTCTTC
TRBV10-3,-,many,TRBJ2-3,CAIHDGGSTDTQYF,TGTGCCATCCACGATGGGGGATCCACAGATACGCAGTATTTT
TRBV27,-,many,TRBJ2-1,CASSFRMSAGSGHNEQFF,TGTGCCAGCAGTTTTAGGATGTCGGCGGGGAGTGGCCACAATGAGCAGTTCTTC
TRBV20-1,TRBD1,-,TRBJ1-5,CSARDRPGQVQETQHF,TGCAGTGCTAGAGATCGACCGGGACAGGTACAAGAGACCCAGCATTTT
TRBV29-1,-,many,TRBJ1-2,CSVGLGWGYGYTF,TGCAGCGTTGGGCTCGGTTGGGGGTATGGCTACACCTTC
TRBV2,-,-,TRBJ2-7,CASSEQGRIYEQYF,TGTGCCAGCAGTGAACAGGGGAGGATCTACGAGCAGTACTTC
TRBV7-3,-,many,TRBJ1-6,CASSLRPGNNSPLHF,TGTGCCAGCAGCTTAAGACCAGGGAATAATTCACCCCTCCACTTT
TRBV7-2,-,many,TRBJ2-2,CASSRPSLAATGELFF,TGTGCCAGCAGCCGCCCCTCTTTGGCGGCCACCGGGGAGCTGTTTTTT
TRBV7-8,-,many,TRBJ2-5,CASTLGRVKETQYF,TGTGCCAGCACCCTTGGGCGCGTCAAAGAGACCCAGTACTTC
TRBV20-1,-,-,TRBJ1-6,CSAAWGRNTPLHF,TGCAGTGCGGCCTGGGGGCGTAATACACCCCTCCACTTT
TRBV27,TRBD1,-,TRBJ2-7,CASTSRAGQGHEQYF,TGTGCCAGCACCAGCAGGGCAGGACAGGGCCACGAGCAGTACTTC
TRBV7-9,-,many,TRBJ2-1,CASSQPGQKQFF,TGTGCCAGCAGCCAGCCCGGACAGAAGCAATTCTTC
TRBV7-2,-,many,TRBJ2-7,CASSPSPSYEQYF,TGTGCCAGCAGCCCCTCCCCTTCCTACGAGCAGTACTTC
TRBV20-1,-,-,TRBJ2-3,CSARDARAADTQYF,TGCAGCGCTAGAGACGCGAGAGCCGCGGATACGCAATATTTT
TRBV25-1,-,many,TRBJ2-5,CASSFLDSFQETQYF,TGTGCCAGCAGTTTCCTGGACAGTTTCCAAGAGACCCAGTACTTC
TRBV10-3,TRBD1,few,TRBJ2-6,CAISGGQSGANVLTF,TGTGCCATCAGTGGGGGACAGTCTGGGGCCAACGTCCTGACTTTC
TRBV12-3/TRBV12-4,-,many,TRBJ2-7,CASGSSGYEQYF,TGTGCCAGCGGAAGTAGTGGGTACGAGCAGTACTTC
TRBV20-1,-,many,TRBJ2-3,CSARDPTEIQTDTQYF,TGCAGTGCTAGAGATCCAACAGAGATTCAAACAGATACGCAGTATTTT
TRBV28,TRBD1,-,TRBJ1-1,CASQGADRGSSQAFF,TGTGCCAGTCAGGGAGCGGACAGGGGGTCCTCTCAAGCTTTCTTT
TRBV4-1,-,-,TRBJ1-5,CASSQNPGPGHPQHF,TGCGCCAGCAGCCAGAATCCAGGGCCGGGTCATCCCCAGCACTTT
TRBV2,TRBD2,-,TRBJ2-5,CASSKVPSGGQETQYF,TGTGCCAGCAGCAAGGTCCCTAGCGGGGGGCAAGAGACTCAGTACTTC
TRBV3-1,-,-,TRBJ2-1,CAGSQVQWGLRGEQFF,TGTGCCGGCAGCCAAGTGCAGTGGGGTCTACGCGGCGAGCAGTTCTTC
TRBV7-8,-,many,TRBJ1-4,CASSNRNSDREKLFF,TGTGCCAGCAGCAATAGGAACTCGGACCGTGAAAAACTGTTTTTT
TRBV28,-,many,TRBJ2-7,CASTGTITYEQYF,TGTGCCAGCACCGGGACAATAACCTACGAGCAGTACTTC
TRBV27,-,many,TRBJ2-4,CASSLGGWGAKNIQYF,TGTGCCAGCAGTTTAGGGGGATGGGGGGCCAAAAACATTCAGTACTTC
TRBV30,TRBD2,many,TRBJ2-3,CACFSGFTDTQYF,TGTGCCTGCTTTAGCGGGTTCACAGATACGCAGTATTTT
TRBV4-3,-,many,TRBJ2-1,CASSQSYSYNEQFF,TGCGCCAGCAGCCAATCTTACTCCTACAATGAGCAGTTCTTC
TRBV6-5,-,medium-sized,TRBJ1-1,CASSYSDTVEAFF,TGTGCCAGCAGTTACTCCGACACTGTTGAAGCTTTCTTT
TRBV11-2,TRBD2,many,TRBJ2-5,CASSLRGLAGDGETQYF,TGTGCCAGCAGCCTCCGAGGACTAGCGGGGGATGGAGAGACCCAGTACTTC
TRBV6-2/TRBV6-3,TRBD2,many,TRBJ2-1,CASSYASGGLMSEQFF,TGTGCCAGCAGTTATGCTAGCGGGGGGCTAATGAGTGAGCAGTTCTTC
TRBV29-1,TRBD1,many,TRBJ1-1,CSVSKVGTGNTEAFF,TGCAGCGTTTCCAAAGTCGGGACAGGCAACACTGAAGCTTTCTTT
TRBV2,-,many,TRBJ1-2,CASSSQGGLGYTF,TGTGCCAGCAGTTCCCAGGGAGGTCTTGGCTACACCTTC
TRBV19,-,many,TRBJ1-5,CASTPTENSNQPQHF,TGTGCCAGTACCCCGACAGAAAATAGCAATCAGCCCCAGCATTTT
TRBV3-1,-,many,TRBJ2-5,CASSQYLGAQETQYF,TGTGCCAGCAGCCAATATCTCGGGGCTCAAGAGACCCAGTACTTC
TRBV19,-,-,TRBJ1-2,CASSIWGGYDYTF,TGCGCCAGTAGTATTTGGGGTGGCTATGACTACACCTTC
TRBV13,TRBD2,-,TRBJ2-1,CASSSLSTSGGAYEQFF,TGTGCCAGCAGCTCCTTATCGACTAGCGGGGGGGCCTATGAGCAGTTCTTC
TRBV12-3/TRBV12-4,-,many,TRBJ2-5,CASSFGQVIQTQYF,TGTGCCAGCAGTTTTGGGCAGGTCATACAGACCCAGTACTTC
TRBV5-8,-,-,TRBJ2-7,CASGGPTYEQYF,TGTGCCAGCGGGGGACCGACCTACGAGCAGTACTTC
TRBV6-5,-,-,TRBJ1-2,CARRAGLDYDYTF,TGTGCCAGACGGGCGGGGTTAGACTATGACTACACCTTC
TRBV2,-,many,TRBJ2-6,CASSGKISGANVLTF,TGTGCCAGCAGTGGTAAGATCTCTGGGGCCAACGTCCTGACTTTC
TRBV20-1,-,many,TRBJ2-3,CSARRDTDTQYF,TGCAGTGCTAGGCGGGACACAGATACGCAGTATTTT
TRBV9,-,many,TRBJ1-1,CASSVGGANTEAFF,TGTGCCAGCAGCGTAGGAGGGGCGAACACTGAAGCTTTCTTT
TRBV6-1,-,many,TRBJ2-3,CASTQGRHRGRPSTDTQYF,TGTGCCAGCACGCAAGGGAGACACCGGGGACGTCCCAGCACAGATACGCAGTATTTT
TRBV12-3/TRBV12-4,-,many,TRBJ1-5,CASSPDGRMNQPQHF,TGTGCCAGCAGTCCAGACGGACGGATGAATCAGCCCCAGCATTTT
TRBV29-1,-,many,TRBJ2-1,CSVERWNPNEQFF,TGCAGCGTTGAACGATGGAACCCCAATGAGCAGTTCTTC
TRBV28,-,many,TRBJ2-7,CASGGDYEQYF,TGTGCCAGCGGTGGAGACTACGAGCAGTACTTC
TRBV5-1,-,many,TRBJ1-1,CASSFGATASKLQAFF,TGCGCCAGCAGCTTTGGGGCCACAGCATCAAAATTGCAAGCTTTCTTT